This T cell receptor beta chain emerged from a study of blood T cell repertoires in COVID-19. Study information: PBMCs, B-cell-depleted T cells, or T cells provided the cDNA or gDNA that made up the material.

Authors' processing steps: Counts of nucleated cells, estimated from reference gene primer amplification, were obtained. The data were produced by immunoSEQ multiplex PCR, yet TCRdb's version contains in-frame clones alone and is incomplete. The V and J calls and clone size were taken over from that table, and D and trimming were inferred from the DNA. Here the sample spans about 310,000 clones, roughly 87% being singletons. The length of the CDR3 is 14 residues. Germline V gene data show CDR1 as MNHEY and CDR2 as SVGAGI. Trimming took 5 bases from V and 5 from J; bases not matched to a gene: 5. This clone was seen only once.

The clonotype was recovered from a man between 18 and 29 years old with active or convalescent COVID-19. The chain employs TRBV6-5 and TRBJ1-1, with 10 bases matching TRBD1. Sequencing input: peripheral blood. Here the CDR3 DNA reads TGTGCCAGCAGTACCGGGACAGGGGTAACTGAAGCTTTCTTT. Amino acid sequence: CASSTGTGVTEAFF.